The entry below describes one T cell receptor (beta chain). Its antigen is undetermined. The entry originates in a study of T cells after posttransplantation cyclophosphamide. Points from the study as a whole: Recipient CMV seropositivity and CMV reactivation strongly tracked TRB clonality.

Sequenced by immunoSEQ multiplex PCR; TCRdb stores in-frame clones only, minus some. The sample records tens of thousands of clones, around nine tenths being singletons. From germline, CDR1 is DFQATT and CDR2 SNEGSKA (reference sequence). V lost 4 bases to trimming and J lost 2 bases, with 5 bases between them. The CDR3 loop spans 11 amino acids. The rearrangement links TRBV20-1 to TRBJ1-2; D call uncertain. The source of this sequence is a woman in her forties or fifties in good health and a related stem cell transplant donor. Material for sequencing was PBMCs. Here the CDR3 DNA reads TGCAGTGCTAAACGGAACTATGGCTACACCTTC. Protein product: CSAKRNYGYTF.